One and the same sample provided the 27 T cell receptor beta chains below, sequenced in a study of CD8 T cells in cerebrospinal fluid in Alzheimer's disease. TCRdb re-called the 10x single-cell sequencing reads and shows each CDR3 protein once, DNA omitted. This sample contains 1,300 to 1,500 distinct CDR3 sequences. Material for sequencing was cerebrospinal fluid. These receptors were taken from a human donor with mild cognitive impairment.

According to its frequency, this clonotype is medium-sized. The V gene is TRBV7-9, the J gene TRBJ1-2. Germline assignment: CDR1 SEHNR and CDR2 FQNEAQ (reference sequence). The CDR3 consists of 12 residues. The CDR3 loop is CASSPSSYGYTF.

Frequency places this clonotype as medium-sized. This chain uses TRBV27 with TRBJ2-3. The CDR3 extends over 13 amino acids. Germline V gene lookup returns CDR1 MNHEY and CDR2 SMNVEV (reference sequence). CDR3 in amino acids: CASSLERTDTQYF.

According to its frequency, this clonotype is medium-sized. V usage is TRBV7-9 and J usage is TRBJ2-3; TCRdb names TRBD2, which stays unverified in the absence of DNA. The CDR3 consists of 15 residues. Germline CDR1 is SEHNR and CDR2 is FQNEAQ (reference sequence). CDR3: CASSLGGGVTDTQYF. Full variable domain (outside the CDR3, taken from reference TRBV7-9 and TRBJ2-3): DTGVSQNPRHKITKRGQNVTFRCDPISEHNRLYWYRQTLGQGPEFLTYFQNEAQLEKSRLLSDRFSAERPKGSFSTLEIQRTEQGDSAMYLCASSLGGGVTDTQYFGPGTRLTVL.

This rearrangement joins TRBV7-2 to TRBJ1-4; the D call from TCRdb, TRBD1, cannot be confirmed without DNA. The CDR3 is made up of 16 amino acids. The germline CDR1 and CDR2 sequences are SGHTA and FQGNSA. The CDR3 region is CASSVRGTANAEKLFF.

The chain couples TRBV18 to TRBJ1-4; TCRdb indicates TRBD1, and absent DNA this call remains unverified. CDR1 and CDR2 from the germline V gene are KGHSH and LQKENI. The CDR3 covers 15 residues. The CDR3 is CASSPLEGAKEKLFF.

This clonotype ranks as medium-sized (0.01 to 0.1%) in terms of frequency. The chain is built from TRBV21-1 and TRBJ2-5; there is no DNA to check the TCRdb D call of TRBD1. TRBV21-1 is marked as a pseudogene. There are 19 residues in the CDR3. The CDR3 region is CASSKEGSFVTGVDETQYF.

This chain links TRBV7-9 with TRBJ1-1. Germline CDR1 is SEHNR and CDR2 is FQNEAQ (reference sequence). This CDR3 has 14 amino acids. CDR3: CASSSYVGNTEAFF.

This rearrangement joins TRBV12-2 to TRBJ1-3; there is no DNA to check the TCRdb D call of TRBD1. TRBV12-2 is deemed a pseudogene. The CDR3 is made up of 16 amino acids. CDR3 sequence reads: CASRLGGALSGNTIYF.

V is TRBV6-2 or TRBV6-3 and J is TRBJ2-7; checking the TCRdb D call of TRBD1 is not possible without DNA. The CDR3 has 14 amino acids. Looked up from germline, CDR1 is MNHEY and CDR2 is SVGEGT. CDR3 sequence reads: CASRGPEAPYEQYF.

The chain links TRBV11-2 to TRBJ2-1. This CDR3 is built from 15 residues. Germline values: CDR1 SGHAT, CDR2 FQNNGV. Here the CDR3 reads CASSLMGSSYNEQFF.

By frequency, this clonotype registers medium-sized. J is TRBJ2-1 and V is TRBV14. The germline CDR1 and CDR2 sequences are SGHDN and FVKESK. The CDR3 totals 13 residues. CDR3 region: CASSQVNANEQFF. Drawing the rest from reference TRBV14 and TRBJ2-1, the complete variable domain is EAGVTQFPSHSVIEKGQTVTLRCDPISGHDNLYWYRRVMGKEIKFLLHFVKESKQDESGMPNNRFLAERTGGTYSTLKVQPAELEDSGVYFCASSQVNANEQFFGPGTRLTVL.

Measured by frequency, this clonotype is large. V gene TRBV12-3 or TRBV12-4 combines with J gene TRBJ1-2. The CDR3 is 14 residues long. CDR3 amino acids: CASSSGTEGNRYTF.

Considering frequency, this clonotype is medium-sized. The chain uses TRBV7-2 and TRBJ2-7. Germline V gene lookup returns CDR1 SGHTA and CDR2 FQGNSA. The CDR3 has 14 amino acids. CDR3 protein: CASSLVGSSYEQYF.

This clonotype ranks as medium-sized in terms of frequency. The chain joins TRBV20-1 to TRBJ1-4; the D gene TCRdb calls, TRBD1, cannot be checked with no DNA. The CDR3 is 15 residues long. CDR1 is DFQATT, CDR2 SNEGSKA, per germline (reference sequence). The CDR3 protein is CSAATQGATNEKLFF.

The chain's CDR3 is CASSLTGSGEKLFF. This sequence joins TRBV19 and TRBJ1-4; TCRdb names TRBD1, which stays unverified in the absence of DNA. CDR1 is LNHDA, CDR2 SQIVND, per germline (reference sequence). There are 14 residues in the CDR3.

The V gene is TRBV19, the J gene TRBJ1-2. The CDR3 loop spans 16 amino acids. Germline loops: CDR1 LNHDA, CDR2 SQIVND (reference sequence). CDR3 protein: CASSPQVIQAVNGYTF.

The CDR3 is CASSSRQGRYEQYF. This chain connects TRBV7-4 to TRBJ2-7; no DNA is available, so the TRBD1 call from TCRdb remains unchecked. The CDR3 has 14 residues. Germline V lookup: CDR1 SGHVT, CDR2 SQSDAQ.

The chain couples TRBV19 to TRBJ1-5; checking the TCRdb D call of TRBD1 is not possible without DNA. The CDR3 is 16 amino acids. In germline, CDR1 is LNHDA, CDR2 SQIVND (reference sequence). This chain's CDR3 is CASSIAGTLSNQPQHF.

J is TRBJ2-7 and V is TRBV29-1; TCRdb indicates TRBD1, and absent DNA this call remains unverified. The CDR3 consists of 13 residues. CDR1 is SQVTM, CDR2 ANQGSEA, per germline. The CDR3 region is CSVPGLGPYEQYF.

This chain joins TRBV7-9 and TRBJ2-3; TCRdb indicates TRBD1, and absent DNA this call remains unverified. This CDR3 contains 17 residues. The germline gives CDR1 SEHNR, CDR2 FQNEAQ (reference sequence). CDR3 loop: CASSSVPGQGAVDTQYF.

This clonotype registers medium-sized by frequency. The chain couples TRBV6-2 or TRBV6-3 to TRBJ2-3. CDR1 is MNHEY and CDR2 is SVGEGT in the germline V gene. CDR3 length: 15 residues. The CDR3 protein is CASSYSDRRFDTQYF.

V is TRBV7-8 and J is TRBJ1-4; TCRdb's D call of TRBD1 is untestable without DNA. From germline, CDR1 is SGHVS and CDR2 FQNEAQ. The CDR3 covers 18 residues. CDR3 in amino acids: CASSWRTGGVPLREKLFF.

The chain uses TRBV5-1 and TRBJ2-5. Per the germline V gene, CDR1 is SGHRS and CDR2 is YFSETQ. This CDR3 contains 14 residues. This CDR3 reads CASSLGEYQETQYF.

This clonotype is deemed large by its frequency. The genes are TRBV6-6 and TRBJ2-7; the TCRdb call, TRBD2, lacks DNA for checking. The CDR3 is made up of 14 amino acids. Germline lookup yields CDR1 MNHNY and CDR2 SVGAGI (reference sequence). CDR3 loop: CASSRLADPYEQYF.

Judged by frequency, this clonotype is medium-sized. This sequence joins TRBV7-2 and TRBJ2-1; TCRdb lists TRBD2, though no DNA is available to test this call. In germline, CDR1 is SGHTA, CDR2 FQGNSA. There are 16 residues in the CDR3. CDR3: CASSLAGTSVNNEQFF.

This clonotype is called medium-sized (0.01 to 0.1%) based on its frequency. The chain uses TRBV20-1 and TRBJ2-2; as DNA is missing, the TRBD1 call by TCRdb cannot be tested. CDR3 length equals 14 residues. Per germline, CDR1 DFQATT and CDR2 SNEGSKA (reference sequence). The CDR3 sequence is CSALGQDKTGELFF.

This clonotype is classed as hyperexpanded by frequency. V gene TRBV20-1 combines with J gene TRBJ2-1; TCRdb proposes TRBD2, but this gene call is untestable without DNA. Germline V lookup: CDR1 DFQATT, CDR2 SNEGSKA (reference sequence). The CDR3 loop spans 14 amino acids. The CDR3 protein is CSAARLAGGHEQFF.